These T cell receptor beta chains were read from a single sample in a study of identical twins. MiXCR was run by TCRdb on the 5' RACE reads, yielding one entry per CDR3 protein. This sample has around 1.7 million distinct CDR3 sequences, with about 30% found just once. The material sequenced was cord blood. The source is a newborn girl in good health. Each CDR3 is given with its conserved first and last residue. The D gene is left open where the match is weak. Size is omitted from some rows. Given values are once, few, many or a class for expanded clones.

size	D	V	J	DNA	CDR3
few	TRBD1	TRBV6-1	TRBJ1-6	TGTGCCAGCCTTCGGACAGGGCGTTACAATTCACCCCTCCACTTT	CASLRTGRYNSPLHF
once	TRBD1	TRBV13	TRBJ2-5	TGTGCCAGCAGCTCCAAACTTGGGACAGCCTTGCACAATGAGCAGTACTTC	CASSSKLGTALHNEQYF
-	-	TRBV5-1	TRBJ1-2	TGCGCCCCCCGGGTCTTCCGCTATGGCTACACCTTC	CAPRVFRYGYTF
-	-	TRBV9	TRBJ2-2	TGTGCCAGCAGCGTATTTGGCTGGACGAACACCGGGGAGCTGTTTTTT	CASSVFGWTNTGELFF
few	TRBD1	TRBV27	TRBJ1-5	TGTGCCAGCAGTAAGGACAGGGATCCTCATAGCAATCAGCCCCAGCATTTT	CASSKDRDPHSNQPQHF
-	-	TRBV7-2	TRBJ1-2	TGTGCCAGCAGCTTATCTATTGGCAGCTATGGCTACACCTTC	CASSLSIGSYGYTF
-	TRBD1	TRBV18	TRBJ2-5	TGTGCCAGCTCACCCACGGACAGGAGCAAGACCCAGTACTTC	CASSPTDRSKTQYF
-	-	TRBV20-1	TRBJ2-7	TGCAGTGCTAGAGAAGGGGGGCACGAGCAGTACTTC	CSAREGGHEQYF
few	-	TRBV20-1	TRBJ2-5	TGCAGTGCTAGAATGCCGGGGTTTCGGCAAGAGACCCAGTACTTC	CSARMPGFRQETQYF
-	TRBD1	TRBV4-1	TRBJ1-2	TGCGCCAGCAGCCACCTCCGGACAGGGGTTACGGCCCCCAACTATGGCTACACCTTC	CASSHLRTGVTAPNYGYTF
many	-	TRBV6-1	TRBJ2-3	TGTGCCAGCAGACTAGCAGATACGCAGTATTTT	CASRLADTQYF
-	-	TRBV6-2/TRBV6-3	TRBJ2-1	TGTGCCAGCAGCCAAAGGCCGGATTACAATGAGCAGTTCTTC	CASSQRPDYNEQFF
few	-	TRBV6-5	TRBJ2-7	TGTGCCAGCCGGGCGGGATTGAGCGAGCAGTACTTC	CASRAGLSEQYF
-	TRBD2	TRBV7-2	TRBJ2-7	TGTGCCAGCAGCATTAGCGGGATCGAGCAGTACTTC	CASSISGIEQYF
-	TRBD2	TRBV2	TRBJ2-5	TGTGCCAGCGGTGCGGGGCGGGGGCAAGAGACCCAGTACTTC	CASGAGRGQETQYF
many	-	TRBV29-1	TRBJ2-3	TGCAGCGTCGTCAACCTGGGACGGATAAGCACAGATACGCAGTATTTT	CSVVNLGRISTDTQYF
-	-	TRBV4-1	TRBJ1-2	TGCGCCAGCAGCCAAGACGGGTTTGGGACCTCCATCGCTAGCTATGGCTACACCTTC	CASSQDGFGTSIASYGYTF
few	TRBD2	TRBV9	TRBJ2-1	TGTGCCAGCAGCGTAACTACGGGGGGGCATGATGAGCAGTTCTTC	CASSVTTGGHDEQFF
few	TRBD1	TRBV10-3	TRBJ1-6	TGTGCCATCAGTGAGTCGGACAGGGGTTCACCCCTCCACTTT	CAISESDRGSPLHF
once	TRBD2	TRBV6-2/TRBV6-3	TRBJ2-2	TGTGCCAGCAGTTCTGGACTAGCGGGAGCCTTTTTCACCGGGGAGCTGTTTTTT	CASSSGLAGAFFTGELFF
few	TRBD1	TRBV7-9	TRBJ1-1	TGTGCCAGCAGCTTATCCAGACAGGGACCCTTGAACACTGAAGCTTTCTTT	CASSLSRQGPLNTEAFF
few	TRBD1	TRBV12-3/TRBV12-4	TRBJ2-7	TGTGCCAGCCGCCCCGACAGGGCCCCCTACGAGCAGTACTTC	CASRPDRAPYEQYF
-	TRBD2	TRBV6-6	TRBJ2-5	TGTGCCAGCAGACGACTAGCGGGGACCCGGGGGGAGACCCAGTACTTC	CASRRLAGTRGETQYF
few	-	TRBV3-1	TRBJ2-1	TGTGCCAGCAGCCAAGGCGCTCGGGAGCAGTTCTTC	CASSQGAREQFF
few	-	TRBV27	TRBJ1-6	TGTGCCAGCAGACCACAGAGCTATAATTCACCCCTCCACTTT	CASRPQSYNSPLHF
-	TRBD2	TRBV10-3	TRBJ2-7	TGTGCCATCAGTTTGAGCGTAGCGGGAGGGAACAATGAGCAGTACTTC	CAISLSVAGGNNEQYF
few	-	TRBV29-1	TRBJ2-5	TGCAGCGTTCACTTACAAGGGACCCAGTACTTC	CSVHLQGTQYF
many	TRBD1	TRBV11-2	TRBJ2-7	TGTGCCAGCAGCTTAGTCGAGACAGGGTCCTACGAGCAGTACTTC	CASSLVETGSYEQYF
-	-	TRBV14	TRBJ2-4	TGTGCCAGCAGCCATGGGGTAGCCAAAAACATTCAGTACTTC	CASSHGVAKNIQYF
-	-	TRBV12-3/TRBV12-4	TRBJ1-1	TGTGCCAGCAGTTTGGCCCAGGGGAGCACTGAAGCTTTCTTT	CASSLAQGSTEAFF
-	-	TRBV10-3	TRBJ1-2	TGTGCCATCAGTGCTTGGGGGAATGGCTACACCTTC	CAISAWGNGYTF
-	TRBD1	TRBV28	TRBJ2-4	TGTGCCAGCAGCCAGGACAGGGGGGGGTCATATGCCAAAAACATTCAGTACTTC	CASSQDRGGSYAKNIQYF
many	TRBD1	TRBV20-1	TRBJ1-5	TGCAGTGCTAGAGGGACAGGGGATCAGCCCCAGCATTTT	CSARGTGDQPQHF
few	-	TRBV20-1	TRBJ2-5	TGCAGTGCTGGGAACAGGGCAGAGACCCAGTACTTC	CSAGNRAETQYF
-	TRBD2	TRBV3-1	TRBJ2-1	TGTGCCAGCAGCCAAGTCTGGATTAGCGGGCCCAGCTCCTACAATGAGCAGTTCTTC	CASSQVWISGPSSYNEQFF
-	-	TRBV20-1	TRBJ1-2	TGCAGTGCTAGAGACTCTTCGACAGGCGATTTTTATGGCTACACCTTC	CSARDSSTGDFYGYTF
-	-	TRBV11-2	TRBJ1-6	TGTGCCAGCAGCTTAGCCCGGTCCTATAATTCACCCCTCCACTTT	CASSLARSYNSPLHF
few	TRBD2	TRBV2	TRBJ2-2	TGTGCCAGCAGTGAAGGGCGACTAGCGGGAGAGGGGGAGCTGTTTTTT	CASSEGRLAGEGELFF
-	-	TRBV13	TRBJ1-6	TGTGCCAGCAGCTGGGGGTGGCAGGGGTATAATTCACCCCTCCACTTT	CASSWGWQGYNSPLHF
many	-	TRBV12-3/TRBV12-4	TRBJ2-3	TGTGCCAGCAGTTTACTAGGCGTCAGGGCCACAGATACGCAGTATTTT	CASSLLGVRATDTQYF
-	TRBD2	TRBV28	TRBJ2-5	TGTGCCAGCAGTTTTCCTCTAGCGGGGGGGGAGACCCAGTACTTC	CASSFPLAGGETQYF
-	TRBD2	TRBV28	TRBJ2-7	TGTGCCAGCAGTCCGTGGACTAGCGGGAAAACCTACGAGCAGTACTTC	CASSPWTSGKTYEQYF
-	-	TRBV3-1	TRBJ2-3	TGTGCCAGCAGCCAAGGCGTCTCAAGAATAACGCAGTATTTT	CASSQGVSRITQYF
many	-	TRBV10-3	TRBJ2-7	TGTGCCACCTCCGGGACCTTGACCTACGAGCAGTACTTC	CATSGTLTYEQYF
once	TRBD2	TRBV10-3	TRBJ2-1	TGTGCCATCAGTGAGTCGACCACTGGCGGGAGGACCCATGAGCAGTTCTTC	CAISESTTGGRTHEQFF
few	TRBD2	TRBV27	TRBJ2-3	TGTGCCAGCAGCTGGACTAGCGGGCCGCCTTCAGATACGCAGTATTTT	CASSWTSGPPSDTQYF
many	-	TRBV4-1	TRBJ2-5	TGTGCCAGCAGCCAAGCACCCCAAGAGACCCAGTACTTC	CASSQAPQETQYF
-	TRBD2	TRBV28	TRBJ2-1	TGTGCCAGCAGTTTAACCGCTAGCGGGAGAGTCGGAAGCTCCTACAATGAGCAGTTCTTC	CASSLTASGRVGSSYNEQFF
-	-	TRBV3-1	TRBJ2-5	TGTGCCAGCAAAAAGGGGTTGGAAGAGACCCAGTACTTC	CASKKGLEETQYF
-	-	TRBV4-2	TRBJ1-6	TGTGCCAGCAGCCAAGATACCCGAAGACTCCACTTT	CASSQDTRRLHF
many	-	TRBV28	TRBJ2-5	TGTGCCAGCAGCTTGGACATCCAAGAGACCCAGTACTTC	CASSLDIQETQYF
many	-	TRBV5-1	TRBJ2-3	TGTGCCAGCAGCTTAGCTTCTAGCACAGATACGCAGTATTTT	CASSLASSTDTQYF
few	-	TRBV5-5	TRBJ1-5	TGTGCCAGCAGCCTGTCTACATGGAGCAATCAGCCCCAGCATTTT	CASSLSTWSNQPQHF
-	TRBD1	TRBV20-1	TRBJ1-5	TGCAGTGCTAGACAGGGGGCCGGTAGCAATCAGCCCCAGCATTTT	CSARQGAGSNQPQHF
-	TRBD2	TRBV20-1	TRBJ2-7	TGCAGTGCTAGGACTAGCGCCCACTACGAGCAGTACTTC	CSARTSAHYEQYF
many	-	TRBV29-1	TRBJ2-1	TGCAGCGTAAGTGGGAATGAGCAGTTCTTC	CSVSGNEQFF
-	-	TRBV6-5	TRBJ1-5	TGTGCCAGCAGTTACGGTATGGGAATAAGTGATCAGCCCCAGCATTTT	CASSYGMGISDQPQHF